This T cell receptor beta chain was documented in a study of T cells in Graves' hyperthyroidism and ophthalmopathy. Study-wide background: Specimen type is peripheral blood, collected at initial diagnosis prior to any treatment.

Amplification of TCR beta CDR3 regions used RNA as the template. HTBI primers were used for first-round RT-PCR of the TCR CDR3. TCRdb independently ran MiXCR on the multiplex PCR reads; one entry per CDR3 protein. The sample lists 130,000 or so distinct CDR3 sequences; roughly a fifth were seen once. Roughly 10 ml of fresh peripheral blood supplied the PBMCs. Germline V CDR1 and CDR2: LGHDT, YNNKEL (reference sequence). This CDR3 region has 14 residues. V lost 2 bases and J 4 bases, leaving 11 bases between the germline ends. This clonotype has at least ten counts. The antigen remains undetermined. Study results and caveats: In the analysis, a 13 V-J model separated ophthalmopathy from stable hyperthyroidism.

The sequence derives from a woman aged 50 to 60 with Graves' hyperthyroidism that later progressed to Graves' ophthalmopathy. Sequenced sample: blood. The gene calls are TRBV3-1 and TRBJ1-2; no clear D. CDR3 residues: CASSQLGLSYGYTF. In nucleotides, the CDR3 is TGTGCCAGCAGCCAACTAGGACTGAGCTATGGCTACACCTTC.